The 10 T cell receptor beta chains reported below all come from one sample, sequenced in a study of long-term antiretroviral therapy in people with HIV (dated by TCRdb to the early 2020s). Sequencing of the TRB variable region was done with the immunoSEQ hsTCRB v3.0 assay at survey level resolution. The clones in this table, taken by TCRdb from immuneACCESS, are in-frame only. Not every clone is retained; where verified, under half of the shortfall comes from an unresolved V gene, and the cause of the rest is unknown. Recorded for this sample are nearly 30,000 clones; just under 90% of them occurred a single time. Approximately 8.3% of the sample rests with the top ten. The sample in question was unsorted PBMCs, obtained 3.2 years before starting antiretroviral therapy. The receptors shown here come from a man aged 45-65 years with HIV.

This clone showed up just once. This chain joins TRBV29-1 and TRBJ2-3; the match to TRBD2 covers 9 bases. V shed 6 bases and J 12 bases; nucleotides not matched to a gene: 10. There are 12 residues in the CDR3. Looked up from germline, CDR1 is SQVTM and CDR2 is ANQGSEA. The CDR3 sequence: CSVADAGGLQYF. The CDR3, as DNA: TGCAGCGTCGCGGATGCGGGGGGGTTACAGTATTTT.

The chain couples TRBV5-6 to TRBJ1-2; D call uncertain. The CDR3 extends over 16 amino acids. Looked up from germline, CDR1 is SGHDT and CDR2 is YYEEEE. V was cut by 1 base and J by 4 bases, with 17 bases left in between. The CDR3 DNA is TGTGCCAGCAGCTTGTTGGATGTGGTAGATCTCTATGGCTACACCTTC. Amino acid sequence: CASSLLDVVDLYGYTF.

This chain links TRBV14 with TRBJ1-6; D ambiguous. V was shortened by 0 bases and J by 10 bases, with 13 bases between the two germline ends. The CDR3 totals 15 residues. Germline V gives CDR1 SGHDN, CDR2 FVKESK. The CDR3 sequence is CASSQDFEGGSPLHF. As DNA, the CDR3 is TGTGCCAGCAGCCAAGATTTCGAGGGCGGCTCACCCCTCCACTTT.

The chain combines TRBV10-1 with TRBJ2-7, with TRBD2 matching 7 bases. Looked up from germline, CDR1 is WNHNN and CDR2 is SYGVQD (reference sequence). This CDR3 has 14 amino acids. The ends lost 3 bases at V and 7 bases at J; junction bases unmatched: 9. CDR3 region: CASSDFGLVGEQYF. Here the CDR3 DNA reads TGCGCCAGCAGTGACTTCGGACTAGTGGGTGAGCAGTACTTC.

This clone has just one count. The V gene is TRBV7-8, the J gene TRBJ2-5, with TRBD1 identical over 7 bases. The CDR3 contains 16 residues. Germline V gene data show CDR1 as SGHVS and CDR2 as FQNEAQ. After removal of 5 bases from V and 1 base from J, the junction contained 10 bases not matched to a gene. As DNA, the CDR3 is TGTGCCAGCAGCCGCGGGCTTGGGACAGCCCAAGAGACCCAGTACTTC. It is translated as CASSRGLGTAQETQYF. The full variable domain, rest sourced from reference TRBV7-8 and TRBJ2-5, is GAGVSQSPRYKVAKRGQDVALRCDPISGHVSLFWYQQALGQGPEFLTYFQNEAQLDKSGLPSDRFFAERPEGSVSTLKIQRTQQEDSAVYLCASSRGLGTAQETQYFGPGTRLLVL.

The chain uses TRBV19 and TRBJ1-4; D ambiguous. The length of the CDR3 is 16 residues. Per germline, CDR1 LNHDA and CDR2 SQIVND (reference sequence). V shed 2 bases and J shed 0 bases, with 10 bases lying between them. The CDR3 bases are TGTGCCAGTAGTATACGACCAAGAGCAACTAATGAAAAACTGTTTTTT. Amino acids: CASSIRPRATNEKLFF.

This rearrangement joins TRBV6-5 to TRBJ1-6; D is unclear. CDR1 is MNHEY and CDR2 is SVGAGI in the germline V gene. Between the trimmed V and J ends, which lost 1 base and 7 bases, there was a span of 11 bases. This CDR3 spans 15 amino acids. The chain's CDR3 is CASSYWGESNSPLHF. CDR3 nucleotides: TGTGCCAGCAGTTACTGGGGAGAGTCAAATTCACCCCTCCACTTT.

The CDR3 region is CASSRGQGGTNEKLFF. As DNA, the CDR3 is TGTGCCAGCTCACGCGGACAGGGGGGAACTAATGAAAAACTGTTTTTT. This chain uses TRBV18 with TRBJ1-4, with 10 bases identical to TRBD1. The CDR3 runs to 16 residues. Germline CDR1 KGHSH, CDR2 LQKENI. The J segment lost 1 base and the V segment lost 4 bases, leaving 3 bases of the junction unmatched.

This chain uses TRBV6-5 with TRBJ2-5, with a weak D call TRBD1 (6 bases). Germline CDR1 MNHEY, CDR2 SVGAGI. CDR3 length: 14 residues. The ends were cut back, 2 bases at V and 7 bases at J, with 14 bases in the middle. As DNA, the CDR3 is TGTGCCAGCAGTTACCCGGACAGTTTCGGGACCCAGTACTTC. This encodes CASSYPDSFGTQYF.

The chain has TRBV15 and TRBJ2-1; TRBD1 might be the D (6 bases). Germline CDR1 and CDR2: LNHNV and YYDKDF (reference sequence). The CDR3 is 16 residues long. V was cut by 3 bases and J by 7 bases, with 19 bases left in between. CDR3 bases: TGTGCCACCAGCAGCAATCCGGGACACACCTGGAATGAGCAGTTCTTC. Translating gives CATSSNPGHTWNEQFF.